Sequencing of this TCR beta chain was carried out in a study of shared clonotypes between healthy human individuals. The V end was cut by 0 bases, the J end by 11 bases, with 12 bases between. This CDR3 has 12 amino acids. Germline CDR1 and CDR2: GTSNPN and SVGIG (reference sequence). Only in-frame clones appear in the TCRdb table, and some are missing; sequencing was by immunoSEQ multiplex PCR. This table holds about a million clones, about three quarters found once. The sample comprised memory CD4+ T cells sorted from blood. As to subset: CD45RA-negative fraction. This TCR was sampled from a man younger than 35 in good health. The rearrangement uses TRBV30 and TRBJ2-3; D remains ambiguous. The CDR3 DNA reads TGTGCCTGGAGTGTTGCAGTGAAGGGGCAGTATTTT. Its protein is CAWSVAVKGQYF.